The clone carrying this TCR beta chain was seen ten or more times. J lost 4 bases, V lost 8 bases, and 10 bases had no gene match. The CDR3 totals 14 residues. This specimen comes from a study of human T cells and chemical hapten exposure. Time point: pre-sensitization, week 0. Treatment of the sample: therapeutic diphenylcyclopropenone sensitization with weekly scalp DPC. Via MiXCR, TCRdb re-called the RACE reads, giving one row per CDR3 protein. The sample comprises 250,000 or so distinct CDR3 sequences, almost 8% of which are singletons, and more than 0.95% rests with the top ten. The rearrangement links TRBV12-3 or TRBV12-4 to TRBJ1-2; 7 nucleotides match TRBD1. The sample was whole blood, taken in connection with sensitization to the hapten diphenylcyclopropenone (DPC). This clonotype was obtained from a man between 18 and 35 years old with alopecia areata. Some clones in this sample may be carry-over from other donors' samples. CDR3 sequence: CASFPTTGPYGYTF. As DNA, the CDR3 is TGTGCCAGCTTTCCAACGACAGGGCCCTATGGCTACACCTTC.